This passage covers 26 T cell receptor beta chains from one sample sequenced in a study of post-analysis software for immune sequencing data. Points from the study as a whole: TRBV5-6, TRBV5-1 and TRBV20-1 were among about 5 TRBV segments more frequent in patients than controls.

Their antigens are not known. Carried by the TCR beta cDNA libraries were unique molecular identifiers. One entry per CDR3 protein, called by TCRdb with MiXCR from the PCR reads. Of 350,000 to 500,000 distinct CDR3 sequences listed, 39% are singletons. The sequenced sample consisted of blood. These receptors were obtained from a girl aged 2-10 years with multiple sclerosis.

The chain carries TRBV3-1 and TRBJ2-3; possibly TRBD2 for D (6 bases). Germline lookup yields CDR1 LGHDT and CDR2 YNNKEL (reference sequence). The CDR3 has 16 residues. Trimming removed 2 bases from V and 6 bases from J, with 18 bases in between. CDR3 in amino acids: CASSQRRRARLDTQYF. The CDR3 DNA is TGTGCCAGCAGCCAAAGAAGGAGGGCAAGGCTGGATACGCAGTATTTT.

V is TRBV29-1 and J is TRBJ1-1, with D unresolved. The CDR3 loop spans 13 amino acids. Germline V gives CDR1 SQVTM, CDR2 ANQGSEA. Trimming took off 3 bases at V and 1 base at J, with 9 bases between the two ends. The CDR3 nucleotides are TGCAGCGTTGAGCTGGGCTCGAACACTGAAGCTTTCTTT. Encoded protein: CSVELGSNTEAFF.

Only a few counts were recorded for this clonotype. The chain uses TRBV6-5 and TRBJ2-4, with 12 bases that match TRBD1. The end of the DNA aligns better with TRBJ2-7, so the J call may be wrong. Germline V lookup: CDR1 MNHEY, CDR2 SVGAGI. CDR3 size: 14 residues. The chain's CDR3 is CASRGQGATGEQYF. DNA of the CDR3: TGTGCCAGCAGGGGACAGGGGGCGACAGGCGAGCAGTACTTC.

The V and J genes are TRBV5-1 and TRBJ2-7; maybe TRBD1 (6 bases). The CDR3 length is 18 residues. Germline CDR1 is SGHRS and CDR2 is YFSETQ. V lost 0 bases and J lost 5, with 24 bases in between. CDR3 loop: CASSLAPDRHAVWHEQYF. The CDR3 nucleotides are TGCGCCAGCAGCTTGGCGCCGGACAGACATGCGGTATGGCACGAGCAGTACTTC. The full variable domain, its missing parts supplied by reference TRBV5-1 and TRBJ2-7, is KAGVTQTPRYLIKTRGQQVTLSCSPISGHRSVSWYQQTPGQGLQFLFEYFSETQRNKGNFPGRFSGRQFSNSRSEMNVSTLELGDSALYLCASSLAPDRHAVWHEQYFGPGTRLTVT.

CDR3 sequence: CASSLSTGQGAYEQYF. In DNA form, the CDR3 reads TGCGCCAGCAGCTTGAGTACGGGACAGGGGGCCTACGAGCAGTACTTC. The chain has TRBV5-1 and TRBJ2-7; 11 bases match TRBD1. Trimming removed 1 base from V and 2 bases from J; junction bases left unmatched: 5. The CDR3 length is 16 residues. The germline gives CDR1 SGHRS, CDR2 YFSETQ.

The chain recombines TRBV12-3 or TRBV12-4 with TRBJ2-5; 9 nucleotides line up with TRBD2. The length of the CDR3 is 12 residues. V dropped 6 bases and J dropped 11; count of bases not matched to a gene: 7. The CDR3 coding sequence is TGTGCCAGCAGCTTCAGCGGGGGGCAGCAGTACTTC. Encoded protein: CASSFSGGQQYF.

The chain uses TRBV7-9 and TRBJ2-7; 8 nucleotides match TRBD1. This CDR3 comprises 13 residues. Germline CDR1 SEHNR, CDR2 FQNEAQ (reference sequence). The V segment lost 4 bases and the J segment 6 bases; nucleotides outside the gene matches: 5. The CDR3 region has the DNA TGTGCCAGCAGCTGGCAGGGGGCGACCGAGCAGTACTTC. This codes for CASSWQGATEQYF.

This clonotype was seen a handful of times. This chain links TRBV29-1 with TRBJ2-3; no clear D. The V end lost 3 bases, the J end lost 2 bases, and 18 bases lay between the germline ends. Germline V gene lookup returns CDR1 SQVTM and CDR2 ANQGSEA. The CDR3 runs 16 residues. The CDR3 spells CSVDGLLSRFTDTQYF. The CDR3 DNA follows: TGCAGCGTTGACGGGCTGCTCTCCCGATTCACAGATACGCAGTATTTT.

The genes are TRBV6-5 and TRBJ2-7, with D perhaps matching TRBD2 (5 bases). The CDR3 extends over 16 amino acids. Germline lookup yields CDR1 MNHEY and CDR2 SVGAGI. V dropped 0 bases and J dropped 0 bases, with 12 bases sitting between them. The CDR3 nucleotides are TGTGCCAGCAGTTACTCGATAGGTAGCGACTCCTACGAGCAGTACTTC. Translated, it gives CASSYSIGSDSYEQYF.

In this sample, this clonotype turned up a few times. The chain is built from TRBV27 and TRBJ2-7; 8 bases fit TRBD1. The germline V gene encodes CDR1 MNHEY and CDR2 SMNVEV (reference sequence). Trimming at V came to 8 bases and at J to 3 bases, leaving 9 bases not matched to a gene. The length of the CDR3 is 14 residues. The CDR3 DNA follows: TGTGCCAGCTCAGCAGGGGGCGTCCACTACGAGCAGTACTTC. Its translation: CASSAGGVHYEQYF.

This clonotype was picked up a small number of times. The rearrangement joins TRBV20-1 to TRBJ2-6; 10 nucleotides align to TRBD2. J gave up 0 bases and V 5 bases, and 7 bases lay outside the gene matches. Germline V gene lookup returns CDR1 DFQATT and CDR2 SNEGSKA (reference sequence). There are 17 residues in the CDR3. As DNA, the CDR3 is TGCAGTGCTCCACCTAGCGGGAGAAGCTCTGGGGCCAACGTCCTGACTTTC. Residues: CSAPPSGRSSGANVLTF.

The chain links TRBV7-9 to TRBJ2-5; maybe TRBD2 (5 bases). The CDR3 consists of 15 residues. CDR1 SEHNR and CDR2 FQNEAQ come from the germline V gene (reference sequence). The V end was cut by 1 base, the J end by 2 bases, with 11 bases between. The CDR3 nucleotides read TGTGCCAGCAGCTTAGGGGAGATACTTCAAGAGACCCAGTACTTC. This translates into CASSLGEILQETQYF. Filled out from reference TRBV7-9 and TRBJ2-5, the complete variable domain reads DTGVSQNPRHKITKRGQNVTFRCDPISEHNRLYWYRQTLGQGPEFLTYFQNEAQLEKSRLLSDRFSAERPKGSFSTLEIQRTEQGDSAMYLCASSLGEILQETQYFGPGTRLLVL.

The chain is built from TRBV20-1 and TRBJ2-4, with TRBD2 identical over 7 bases. The V and J ends lost 6 bases and 1 base, in that order; junction bases with no gene match: 21. The germline V gene has CDR1 DFQATT and CDR2 SNEGSKA (reference sequence). The CDR3 has 19 residues. CDR3 amino acids: CSAINNDFPGLYAKNIQYF. CDR3 DNA: TGCAGTGCCATAAACAATGATTTTCCGGGACTATATGCCAAAAACATTCAGTACTTC.

This clonotype came up a few times. The chain has TRBV12-3 or TRBV12-4 and TRBJ2-1; possibly TRBD1 or TRBD2 for D (5 bases each). The ends were cut back, 7 bases at V and 10 bases at J, with 23 bases in the middle. CDR3 size: 15 residues. The CDR3 here is CASISDSGRPGEQFF. CDR3 bases: TGTGCCAGCATTTCTGACAGCGGCCGGCCGGGGGAGCAGTTCTTC.

This clonotype was seen a handful of times. This chain uses TRBV5-5 with TRBJ2-7; 11 nucleotides match TRBD2. The CDR3 loop spans 14 amino acids. Trimming at V came to 3 bases and at J to 3 bases, leaving 2 bases not matched to a gene. Germline assignment: CDR1 SGHKS and CDR2 YYEKEE (reference sequence). The CDR3 region is CASSYSGGDYEQYF. Here the CDR3 DNA reads TGTGCCAGCAGCTATAGCGGGGGGGACTACGAGCAGTACTTC. Together with reference TRBV5-5 and TRBJ2-7, the CDR3 gives the full variable domain: DAGVTQSPTHLIKTRGQQVTLRCSPISGHKSVSWYQQVLGQGPQFIFQYYEKEERGRGNFPDRFSARQFPNYSSELNVNALLLGDSALYLCASSYSGGDYEQYFGPGTRLTVT.

V gene TRBV3-1 combines with J gene TRBJ2-5, with TRBD1 matching over 8 bases. The DNA end favors TRBJ2-7, so the J call may be wrong. This CDR3 is 15 amino acids long. Germline V gene sequence: CDR1 LGHDT, CDR2 YNNKEL (reference sequence). CDR3 protein: CASSDRQGIVYEQYF. The CDR3 DNA is TGTGCCAGCAGCGATCGACAGGGGATCGTGTACGAGCAGTACTTC.

The rearrangement uses TRBV6-2 or TRBV6-3 and TRBJ2-7; the match to TRBD2 covers 8 bases. The CDR3 is made up of 14 amino acids. V shed 6 bases, J shed 3 bases, and the junction held 7 bases outside the gene matches. Germline CDR1 is MNHEY and CDR2 is SVGEGT. The CDR3 coding sequence is TGTGCCAGCAGATTTTTAGCGGGACTCTACGAGCAGTACTTC. This codes for CASRFLAGLYEQYF.

The chain links TRBV2 to TRBJ2-3; no firm D call. The CDR3 is 12 amino acids. The ends were cut back, 4 bases at V and 4 bases at J, with 6 bases in the middle. Germline loops: CDR1 SNHLY, CDR2 FYNNEI. CDR3 amino acids: CASSAVSDTQYF. The CDR3 DNA reads as TGTGCCAGCAGTGCGGTATCAGATACGCAGTATTTT.

This rearrangement joins TRBV27 to TRBJ2-1; D is possibly TRBD1 (5 bases). This CDR3 comprises 15 residues. V shed 4 bases and J shed 1 base, with 11 bases lying between them. CDR1 and CDR2 from the germline V gene are MNHEY and SMNVEV (reference sequence). The chain's CDR3 is CASSSGHLSYNEQFF. Here the CDR3 DNA reads TGTGCCAGCAGTTCAGGACACCTTTCCTACAATGAGCAGTTCTTC.

This clonotype was seen a few times. This chain uses TRBV4-1 with TRBJ2-7; D remains unclear. V lost 1 base, J lost 0 bases, and 13 bases lay in between. This CDR3 contains 16 residues. CDR1 MGHRA and CDR2 YSYEKL come from the germline V gene. Here the CDR3 DNA reads TGCGCCAGCAGCCAAGCCACCGGGCTCCACTCCTACGAGCAGTACTTC. Translating gives CASSQATGLHSYEQYF.

The chain combines TRBV29-1 with TRBJ1-4, with 7 bases matching TRBD1. This CDR3 contains 13 residues. With 3 bases clipped from V and 8 bases from J, the junction kept 6 bases outside the gene matches. Germline loops: CDR1 SQVTM, CDR2 ANQGSEA. The CDR3 sequence: CSVESQGEEKLFF. The CDR3 DNA follows: TGCAGCGTTGAGTCGCAGGGGGAGGAAAAACTGTTTTTT.

This clonotype was picked up one time. The chain has TRBV7-8 and TRBJ2-7; 7 nucleotides agree with TRBD2. The germline V gene has CDR1 SGHVS and CDR2 FQNEAQ. CDR3 size: 15 residues. J lost 7 bases, V lost 2 bases, and 11 bases had no gene match. The CDR3 reads CASSLRGAGRGEQYF. Here the CDR3 DNA reads TGTGCCAGCAGCTTACGGGGAGCGGGGAGGGGTGAGCAGTACTTC.

This chain uses TRBV9 with TRBJ2-3; D is undetermined. The CDR3 is 14 amino acids. The germline V gene encodes CDR1 SGDLS and CDR2 YYNGEE. The ends were cut back, 3 bases at V and 7 bases at J, with 15 bases in the middle. This chain's CDR3 is CASSGPTRRHTQYF. CDR3 coding DNA: TGTGCCAGCAGCGGACCCACCCGACGCCATACGCAGTATTTT.

The chain employs TRBV28 and TRBJ2-5; 7 bases are a match to TRBD2. Germline CDR1 MDHEN, CDR2 SYDVKM. CDR3 length: 15 residues. The trim removed 8 bases at V and 2 bases at J, leaving 11 bases unmatched. The chain's CDR3 is CASSSGTKLQETQYF. For the CDR3, the DNA is TGTGCCAGCTCGTCCGGGACTAAATTACAAGAGACCCAGTACTTC.

This rearrangement joins TRBV7-3 to TRBJ1-2; tentatively, D is TRBD1 (6 bases). This CDR3 has 14 amino acids. The ends were cut back, 5 bases at V and 1 base at J, with 11 bases in the middle. Germline V gene lookup returns CDR1 SGHTA and CDR2 FQGTGA. For the CDR3, the DNA is TGTGCCAGCAGCGCCAGACAGGATAACTATGGCTACACCTTC. It encodes CASSARQDNYGYTF.

V is TRBV7-9 and J is TRBJ2-1, with 10 bases matching TRBD2. Trimming cost V 5 bases and J 0 bases; bases outside gene matches: 4. This CDR3 has 16 residues. The germline gives CDR1 SEHNR, CDR2 FQNEAQ (reference sequence). CDR3 loop: CASSPWTSGSYNEQFF. CDR3 DNA: TGTGCCAGCAGCCCATGGACTAGCGGCTCCTACAATGAGCAGTTCTTC.